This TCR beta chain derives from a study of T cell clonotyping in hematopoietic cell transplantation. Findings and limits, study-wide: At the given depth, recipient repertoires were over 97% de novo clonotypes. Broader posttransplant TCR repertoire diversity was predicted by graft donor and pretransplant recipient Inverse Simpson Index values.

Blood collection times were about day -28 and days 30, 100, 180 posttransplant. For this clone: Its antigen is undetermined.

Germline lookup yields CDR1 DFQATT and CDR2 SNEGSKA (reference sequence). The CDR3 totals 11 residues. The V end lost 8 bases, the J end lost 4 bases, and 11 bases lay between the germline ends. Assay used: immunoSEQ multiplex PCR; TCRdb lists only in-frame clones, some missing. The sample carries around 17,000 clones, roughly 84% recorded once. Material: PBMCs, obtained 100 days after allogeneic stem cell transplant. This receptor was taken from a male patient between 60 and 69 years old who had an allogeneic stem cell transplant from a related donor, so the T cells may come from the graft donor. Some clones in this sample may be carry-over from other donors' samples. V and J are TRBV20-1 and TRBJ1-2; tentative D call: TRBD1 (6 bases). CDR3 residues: CSIGTRYGYTF. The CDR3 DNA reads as TGCAGTATCGGGACACGCTATGGCTACACCTTC.